This T cell receptor (beta chain) was documented in a study of neoadjuvant nivolumab and ipilimumab in lung cancer (dated by TCRdb to 2020 to 2021). General notes on the study: Intravenous nivolumab was dosed at 3 mg/kg on days 1, 15 and 29, and in the combination arm ipilimumab 1 mg/kg was added on day 1 only. Of the roughly 45 patients with operable NSCLC treated in the trial, about 23 were randomized to nivolumab monotherapy and roughly 21 to nivolumab plus ipilimumab. Seven patients had matched pretherapy and resected tumor pairs analyzed, with four treated with nivolumab and three with nivolumab plus ipilimumab. TCR repertoires were compared between pretherapy (baseline) peripheral blood and tumors resected at surgery after neoadjuvant immune checkpoint blockade. The primary trial endpoint was the major pathologic response (MPR) rate in the intention-to-treat population in each study arm. The investigation overall reported the following: TCR richness in pretherapy blood showed a positive correlation with richness in tumors resected after neoadjuvant therapy (Spearman R ≈ 0.8). Tumor T-cell richness and clonality rose from pretherapy to surgery in three of three dual-therapy tumors but in only two of four nivolumab-treated tumors. A small number of samples was subjected to TCR sequencing. Resected tumors had greater TCR richness and clonality than tumor-adjacent uninvolved lung, and increases were observed in more dual-therapy-treated tumors. No significant correlation was found between TCR clonality and pathologic tumor regression, and only a single major-pathologic-response sample was available for the analysis of TCR clonality versus pathologic tumor regression.

The V end loses 5 bases and the J end loses 0 bases, and a stretch of 11 bases separates them. From the cysteine through the phenylalanine, the CDR3 covers 14 amino acids. Of the read, only the CDR3 DNA is kept; its 42 bases are in frame from base 1. For CDR1 and CDR2, the germline V gene lists SGHNT and YENEEA. The method behind the library was the immunoSEQ multiplex PCR assay. Per the source publication's procedure: Repertoires were summarized in terms of richness and clonality, and significantly expanded and contracted clones between pre- and post-therapy samples were identified. This immuneACCESS table, as held by TCRdb, lists in-frame sequences with V and J called but not all clones. Of the missing ones, under half trace to an unresolved V gene in checked studies; the others have no known cause. For V, J and clone size, that table is used; D and trimming come from the DNA. The sample data list some 20,000 clones, and around three quarters of these were observed just once. Together, the top ten hold around 8.1% of the sample.

Taken with the paper, the label for time point translates to: at surgical resection after neoadjuvant nivolumab +/- ipilimumab. Samples came from the phase 2 randomized NEOSTAR trial, which tested neoadjuvant nivolumab or nivolumab plus ipilimumab followed by surgery in operable NSCLC. Comments on this clone: The antigen it recognizes is unknown. No base qualities exist here, and no much larger clone lies one base off it.

In this chain, TRBV11-3 is recombined with TRBJ2-7, with the D gene call left open. The sequence was collected from an adult with non-small cell lung cancer. Sample: tumor tissue, taken after neoadjuvant nivolumab, alone or with ipilimumab, at or shortly before surgery. The CDR3 reads as follows: CASSPVSISYEQYF. The DNA sequence is as follows: TGTGCCAGCAGCCCCGTCTCTATCTCCTACGAGCAGTACTTC.